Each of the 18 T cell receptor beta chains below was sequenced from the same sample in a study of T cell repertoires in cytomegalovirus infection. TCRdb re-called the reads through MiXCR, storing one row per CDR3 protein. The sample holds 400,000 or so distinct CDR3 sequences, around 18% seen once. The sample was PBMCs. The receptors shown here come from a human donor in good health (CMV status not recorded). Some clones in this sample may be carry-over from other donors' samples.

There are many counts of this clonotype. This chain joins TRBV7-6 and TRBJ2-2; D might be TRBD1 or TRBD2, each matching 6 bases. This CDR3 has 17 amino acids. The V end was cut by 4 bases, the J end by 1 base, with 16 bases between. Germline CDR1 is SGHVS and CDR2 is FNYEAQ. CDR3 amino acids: CASSSFPGAMNTGELFF. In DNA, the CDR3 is TGTGCCAGCAGCTCTTTCCCGGGGGCTATGAACACCGGGGAGCTGTTTTTT.

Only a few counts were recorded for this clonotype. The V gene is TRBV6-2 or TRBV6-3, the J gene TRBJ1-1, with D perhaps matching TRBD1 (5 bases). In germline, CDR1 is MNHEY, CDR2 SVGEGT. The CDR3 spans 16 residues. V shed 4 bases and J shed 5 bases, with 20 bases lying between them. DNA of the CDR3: TGTGCCAGCAGTTCCTTGAACAGGAACGGGTGGACTGAAGCTTTCTTT. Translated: CASSSLNRNGWTEAFF.

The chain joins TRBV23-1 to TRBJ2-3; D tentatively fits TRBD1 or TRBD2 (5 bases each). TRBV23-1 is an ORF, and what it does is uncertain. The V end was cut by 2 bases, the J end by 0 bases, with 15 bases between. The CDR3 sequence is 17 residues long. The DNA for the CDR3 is TGCGCCAGCAGTCAACCCTATCCGGGACCCAGCACAGATACGCAGTATTTT. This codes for CASSQPYPGPSTDTQYF.

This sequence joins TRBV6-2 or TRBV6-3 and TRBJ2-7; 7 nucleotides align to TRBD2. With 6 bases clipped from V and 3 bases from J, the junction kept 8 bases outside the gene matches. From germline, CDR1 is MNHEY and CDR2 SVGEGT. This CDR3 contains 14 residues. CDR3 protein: CASSSYSGDYEQYF. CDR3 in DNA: TGTGCCAGCAGCAGTTACAGCGGGGACTACGAGCAGTACTTC.

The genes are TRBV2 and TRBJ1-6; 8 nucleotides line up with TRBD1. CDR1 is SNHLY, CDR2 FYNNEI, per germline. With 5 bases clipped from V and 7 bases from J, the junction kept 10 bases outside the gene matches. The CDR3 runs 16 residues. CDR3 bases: TGTGCCAGCAGTCGTGACAGGGGAGGTGTGAATTCACCCCTCCACTTT. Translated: CASSRDRGGVNSPLHF.

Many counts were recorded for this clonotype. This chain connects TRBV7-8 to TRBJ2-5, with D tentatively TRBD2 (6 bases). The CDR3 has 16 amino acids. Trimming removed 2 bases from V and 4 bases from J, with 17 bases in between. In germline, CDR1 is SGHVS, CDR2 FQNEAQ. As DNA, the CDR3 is TGTGCCAGCAGCTTAAACCTAGCGTTAAATTCAGAGACCCAGTACTTC. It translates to CASSLNLALNSETQYF.

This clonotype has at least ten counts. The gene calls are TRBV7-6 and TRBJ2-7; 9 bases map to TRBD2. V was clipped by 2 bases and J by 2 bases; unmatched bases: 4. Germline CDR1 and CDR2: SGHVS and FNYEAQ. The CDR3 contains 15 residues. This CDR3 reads CASSLRAGGPYEQYF. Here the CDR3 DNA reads TGTGCCAGCAGCTTAAGGGCGGGGGGGCCCTACGAGCAGTACTTC. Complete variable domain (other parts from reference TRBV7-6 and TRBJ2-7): GAGVSQSPRYKVTKRGQDVALRCDPISGHVSLYWYRQALGQGPEFLTYFNYEAQQDKSGLPNDRFSAERPEGSISTLTIQRTEQRDSAMYRCASSLRAGGPYEQYFGPGTRLTVT.

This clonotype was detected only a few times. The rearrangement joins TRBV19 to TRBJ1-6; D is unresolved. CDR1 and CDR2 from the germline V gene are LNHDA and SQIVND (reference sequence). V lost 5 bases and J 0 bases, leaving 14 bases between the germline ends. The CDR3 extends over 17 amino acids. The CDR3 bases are TGTGCCAGTAGTCAAACTGACCCGAGCTCCTATAATTCACCCCTCCACTTT. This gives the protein CASSQTDPSSYNSPLHF.

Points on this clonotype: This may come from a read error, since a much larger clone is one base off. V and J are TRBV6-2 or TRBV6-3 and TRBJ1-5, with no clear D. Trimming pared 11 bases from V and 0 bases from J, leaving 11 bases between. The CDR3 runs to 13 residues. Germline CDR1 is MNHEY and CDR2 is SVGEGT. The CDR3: CARGPVSNQPQHF. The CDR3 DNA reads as TGTGCCCGCGGGCCGGTTAGCAATCAGCCCCAGCATTTT.

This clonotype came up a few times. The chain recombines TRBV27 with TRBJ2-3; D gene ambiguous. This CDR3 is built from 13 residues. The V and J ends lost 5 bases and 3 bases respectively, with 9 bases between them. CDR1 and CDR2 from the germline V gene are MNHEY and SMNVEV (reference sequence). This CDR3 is CASSTFWTDTQYF. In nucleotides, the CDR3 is TGTGCCAGCAGTACCTTCTGGACAGATACGCAGTATTTT.

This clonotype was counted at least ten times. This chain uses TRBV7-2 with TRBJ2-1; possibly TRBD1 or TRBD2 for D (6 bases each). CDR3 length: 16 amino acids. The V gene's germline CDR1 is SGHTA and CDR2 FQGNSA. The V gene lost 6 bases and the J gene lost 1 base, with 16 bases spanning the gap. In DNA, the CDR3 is TGTGCCAGCAGTCTCCTTGGCGGGACATCCTACAATGAGCAGTTCTTC. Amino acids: CASSLLGGTSYNEQFF.

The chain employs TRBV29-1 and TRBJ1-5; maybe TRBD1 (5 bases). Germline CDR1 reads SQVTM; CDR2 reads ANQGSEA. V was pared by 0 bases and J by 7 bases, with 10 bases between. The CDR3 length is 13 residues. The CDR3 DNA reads TGCAGCGTTGAAGAGGAAGGGGACCAGCCCCAGCATTTT. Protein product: CSVEEEGDQPQHF. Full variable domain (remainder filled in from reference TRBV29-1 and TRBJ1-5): SAVISQKPSRDICQRGTSLTIQCQVDSQVTMMFWYRQQPGQSLTLIATANQGSEATYESGFVIDKFPISRPNLTFSTLTVSNMSPEDSSIYLCSVEEEGDQPQHFGDGTRLSIL.

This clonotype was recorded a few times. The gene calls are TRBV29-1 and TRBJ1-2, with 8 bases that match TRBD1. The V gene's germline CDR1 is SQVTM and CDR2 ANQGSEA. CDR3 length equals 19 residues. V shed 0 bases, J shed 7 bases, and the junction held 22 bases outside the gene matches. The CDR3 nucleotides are TGCAGCGTTGAAGATGAAGACAGGGGAACCATTTGGGGATTAGGTGGCTACACCTTC. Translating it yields CSVEDEDRGTIWGLGGYTF.

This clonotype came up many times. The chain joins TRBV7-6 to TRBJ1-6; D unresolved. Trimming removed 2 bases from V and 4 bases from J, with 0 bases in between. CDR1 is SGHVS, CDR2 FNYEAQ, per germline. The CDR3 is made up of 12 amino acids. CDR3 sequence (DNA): TGTGCCAGCAGCTTATATAATTCACCCCTCCACTTT. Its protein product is CASSLYNSPLHF.

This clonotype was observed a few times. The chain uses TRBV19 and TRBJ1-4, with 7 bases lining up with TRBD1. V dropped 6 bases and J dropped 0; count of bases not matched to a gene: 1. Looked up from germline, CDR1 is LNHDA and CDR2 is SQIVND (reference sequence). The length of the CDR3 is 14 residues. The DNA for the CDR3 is TGTGCCAGTAGCGGGACAGCAACTAATGAAAAACTGTTTTTT. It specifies CASSGTATNEKLFF.

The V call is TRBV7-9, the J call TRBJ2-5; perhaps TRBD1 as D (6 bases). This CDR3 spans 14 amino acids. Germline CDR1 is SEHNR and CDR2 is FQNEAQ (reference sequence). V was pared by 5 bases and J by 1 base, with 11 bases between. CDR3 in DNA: TGTGCCAGCAGCGTCGACAGGTCCCAAGAGACCCAGTACTTC. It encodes CASSVDRSQETQYF.

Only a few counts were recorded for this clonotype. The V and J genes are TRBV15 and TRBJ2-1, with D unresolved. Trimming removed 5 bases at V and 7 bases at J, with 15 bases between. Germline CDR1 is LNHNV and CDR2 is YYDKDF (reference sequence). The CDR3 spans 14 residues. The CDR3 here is CATSGIGRRNEQFF. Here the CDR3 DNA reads TGTGCCACCAGCGGGATCGGGCGTAGGAATGAGCAGTTCTTC.

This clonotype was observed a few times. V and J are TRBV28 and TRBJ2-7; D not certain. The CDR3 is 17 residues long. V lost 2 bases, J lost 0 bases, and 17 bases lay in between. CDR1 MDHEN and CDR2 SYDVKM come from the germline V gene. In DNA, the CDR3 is TGTGCCAGCAGTTTACCCCTAGTTGCCGCCAACTCCTACGAGCAGTACTTC. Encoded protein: CASSLPLVAANSYEQYF. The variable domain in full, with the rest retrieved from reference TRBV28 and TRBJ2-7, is DVKVTQSSRYLVKRTGEKVFLECVQDMDHENMFWYRQDPGLGLRLIYFSYDVKMKEKGDIPEGYSVSREKKERFSLILESASTNQTSMYLCASSLPLVAANSYEQYFGPGTRLTVT.